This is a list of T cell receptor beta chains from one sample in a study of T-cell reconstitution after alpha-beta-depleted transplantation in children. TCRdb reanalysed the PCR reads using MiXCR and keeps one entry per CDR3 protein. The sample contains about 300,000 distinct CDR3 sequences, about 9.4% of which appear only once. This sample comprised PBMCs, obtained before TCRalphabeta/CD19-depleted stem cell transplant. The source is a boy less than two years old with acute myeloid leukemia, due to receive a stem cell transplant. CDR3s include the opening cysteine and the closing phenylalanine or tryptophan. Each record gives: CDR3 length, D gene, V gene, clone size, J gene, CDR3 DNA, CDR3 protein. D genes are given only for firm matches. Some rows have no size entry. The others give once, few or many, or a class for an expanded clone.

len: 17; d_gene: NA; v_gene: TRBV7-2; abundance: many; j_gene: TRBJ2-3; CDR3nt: TGTGCCAGCAGCTCCCTTTTCGCAGCCCGGGGCACAGATACGCAGTATTTT; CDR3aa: CASSSLFAARGTDTQYF
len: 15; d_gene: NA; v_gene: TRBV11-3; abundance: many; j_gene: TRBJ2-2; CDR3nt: TGTGCCAGCAGCTTGCGGTGGACGGATACCGGGGAGCTGTTTTTT; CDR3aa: CASSLRWTDTGELFF
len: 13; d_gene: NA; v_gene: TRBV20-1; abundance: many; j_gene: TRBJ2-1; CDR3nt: TGCAGTGCTAGAGTGCCATCCTACAATGAGCAGTTCTTC; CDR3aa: CSARVPSYNEQFF
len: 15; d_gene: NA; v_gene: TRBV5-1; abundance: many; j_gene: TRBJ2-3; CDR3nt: TGCGCCAGCAGCTCAATACGACAGGGCACAGATACGCAGTATTTT; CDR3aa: CASSSIRQGTDTQYF
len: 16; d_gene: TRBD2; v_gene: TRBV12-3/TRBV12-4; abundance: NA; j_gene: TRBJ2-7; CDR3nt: TGTGCCAGCAGTTTAAATCCAGCGGGAGGGGAAGGCGAGCAGTACTTC; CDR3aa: CASSLNPAGGEGEQYF
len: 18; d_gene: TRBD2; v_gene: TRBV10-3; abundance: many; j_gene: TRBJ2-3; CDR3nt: TGTGCCATCGGCCCGACTAGCGGTGGGGGCCTTTTCACAGATACGCAGTATTTT; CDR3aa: CAIGPTSGGGLFTDTQYF
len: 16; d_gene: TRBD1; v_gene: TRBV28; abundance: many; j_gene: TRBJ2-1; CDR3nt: TGTGCCAGCAGCCCGGGACAGGGAGAGGGGTACAATGAGCAGTTCTTC; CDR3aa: CASSPGQGEGYNEQFF
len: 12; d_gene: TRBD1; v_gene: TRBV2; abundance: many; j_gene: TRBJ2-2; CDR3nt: TGTGCCGGACAGGGGAACACCGGGGAGCTGTTTTTT; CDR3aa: CAGQGNTGELFF
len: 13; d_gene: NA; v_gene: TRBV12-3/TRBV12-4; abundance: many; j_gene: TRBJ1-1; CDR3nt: TGTGCCAGCAGTTTACGCAGGGAGACTGAAGCTTTCTTT; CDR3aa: CASSLRRETEAFF
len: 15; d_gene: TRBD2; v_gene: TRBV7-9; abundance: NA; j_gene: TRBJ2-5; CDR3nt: TGTGCCAGCAGCCCTTTAGCGGGGGCGAGGGAGACCCAGTACTTC; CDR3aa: CASSPLAGARETQYF
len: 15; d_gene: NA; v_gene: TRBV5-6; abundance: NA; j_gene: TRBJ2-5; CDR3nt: TGTGCCAGCAGCAAAGGGACTTATCCCCAAGAGACCCAGTACTTC; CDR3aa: CASSKGTYPQETQYF
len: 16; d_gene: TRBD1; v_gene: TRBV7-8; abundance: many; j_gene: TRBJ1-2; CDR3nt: TGTGCCAGCAGCCTTGTGCAGGGACAGACAATCTATGGCTACACCTTC; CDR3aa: CASSLVQGQTIYGYTF
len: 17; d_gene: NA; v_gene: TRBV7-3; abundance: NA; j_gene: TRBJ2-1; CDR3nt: TGTGCCAGCAGCTTAAATTGGATTAGCGGTTCCTACAATGAGCAGTTCTTC; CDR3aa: CASSLNWISGSYNEQFF
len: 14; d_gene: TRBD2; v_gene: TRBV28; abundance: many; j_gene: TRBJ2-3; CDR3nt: TGTGCCAGCAGTTTGAGCGGGAGCCGCGATACGCAGTATTTT; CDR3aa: CASSLSGSRDTQYF
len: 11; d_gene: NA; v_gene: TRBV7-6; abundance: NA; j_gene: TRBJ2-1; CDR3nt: TGTGCCAGCAGCGTGTCAAATGAGCAGTTCTTC; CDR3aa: CASSVSNEQFF
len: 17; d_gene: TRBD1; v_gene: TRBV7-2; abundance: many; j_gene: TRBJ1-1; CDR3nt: TGTGCCAGCAGCTTAGTGAACAGGGGCGGAGGGGACACTGAAGCTTTCTTT; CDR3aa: CASSLVNRGGGDTEAFF
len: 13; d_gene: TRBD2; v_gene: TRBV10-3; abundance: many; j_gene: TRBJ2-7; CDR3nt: TGTGCCAGCGGACTAGCGGGAGAGTACGAGCAGTACTTC; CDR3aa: CASGLAGEYEQYF
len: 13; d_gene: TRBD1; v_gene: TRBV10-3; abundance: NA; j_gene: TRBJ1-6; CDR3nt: TGTGCCATCAGTGAGGGACAGGGTTCACCCCTCCACTTT; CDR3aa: CAISEGQGSPLHF
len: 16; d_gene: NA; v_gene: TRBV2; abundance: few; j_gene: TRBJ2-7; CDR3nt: TGTGCCAGCAGCGATCACCCTGCTCTCAGCTCCTACGAGCAGTACTTC; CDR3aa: CASSDHPALSSYEQYF
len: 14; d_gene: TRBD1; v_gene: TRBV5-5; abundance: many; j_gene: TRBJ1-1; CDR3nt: TGTGCCAGCAGCGAGACAGGGGTGAACACTGAAGCTTTCTTT; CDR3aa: CASSETGVNTEAFF